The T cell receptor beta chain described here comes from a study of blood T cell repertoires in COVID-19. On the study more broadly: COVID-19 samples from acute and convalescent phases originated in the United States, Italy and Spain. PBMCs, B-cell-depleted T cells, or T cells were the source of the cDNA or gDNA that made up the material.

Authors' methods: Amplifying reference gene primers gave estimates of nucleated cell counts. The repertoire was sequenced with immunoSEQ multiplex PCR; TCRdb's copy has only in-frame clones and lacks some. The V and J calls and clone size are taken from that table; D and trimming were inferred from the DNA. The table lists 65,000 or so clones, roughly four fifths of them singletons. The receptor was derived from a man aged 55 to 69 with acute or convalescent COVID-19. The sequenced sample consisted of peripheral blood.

Here the CDR3 reads CARPGGPESDEQYF. CDR3 DNA: TGTGCCAGGCCGGGGGGGCCGGAAAGTGACGAGCAGTACTTC. The chain links TRBV5-3 to TRBJ2-7; 8 positions match TRBD2. TRBV5-3 qualifies as an ORF whose function is uncertain. This CDR3 spans 14 amino acids. The V segment lost 8 bases and the J segment 5 bases; nucleotides outside the gene matches: 12.